This T cell receptor (beta chain) is drawn from a study of blood T cell repertoires in COVID-19. This CDR3 spans 13 amino acids. Germline-derived CDR1 and CDR2 are MNHEY and SVGEGT. V dropped 5 bases and J dropped 1 base, with 8 bases sitting between them. The data were produced by immunoSEQ multiplex PCR, yet TCRdb's version contains in-frame clones alone and is incomplete. Among just over 650,000 clones listed, 70% to 90% were seen once. The clonotype originates from a woman aged 18 to 35 with acute or convalescent COVID-19. This chain uses TRBV6-2 or TRBV6-3 with TRBJ1-1; possibly TRBD1 for D (6 bases). The sequenced material came from peripheral blood. Here the CDR3 DNA reads TGTGCCAGCAGTCAACAGGGGAACACTGAAGCTTTCTTT. Its protein product is CASSQQGNTEAFF.